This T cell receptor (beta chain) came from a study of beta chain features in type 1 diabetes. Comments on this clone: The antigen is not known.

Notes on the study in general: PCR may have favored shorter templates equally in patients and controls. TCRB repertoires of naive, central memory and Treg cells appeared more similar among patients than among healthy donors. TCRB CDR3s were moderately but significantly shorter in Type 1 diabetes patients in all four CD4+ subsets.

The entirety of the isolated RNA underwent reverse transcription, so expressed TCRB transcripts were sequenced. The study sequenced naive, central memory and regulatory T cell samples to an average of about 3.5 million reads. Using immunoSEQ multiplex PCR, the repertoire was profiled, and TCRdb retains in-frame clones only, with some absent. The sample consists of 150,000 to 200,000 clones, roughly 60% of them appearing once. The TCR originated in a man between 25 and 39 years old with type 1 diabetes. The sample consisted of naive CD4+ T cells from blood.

CDR3 nucleotides: TGTGCCAGCAACAAAGGAGGAGACTACAATGAGCAGTTCTTC. Its protein is CASNKGGDYNEQFF. This rearrangement joins TRBV6-5 to TRBJ2-1, with a weak D call TRBD2 (5 bases). From germline, CDR1 is MNHEY and CDR2 SVGAGI. With 7 bases removed from V and 3 bases from J, the gap between germline ends came to 13 bases. The CDR3 sequence is 14 residues long.